Listed below are T cell receptor beta chains from one sample, sequenced in a study of blood T cells in healthy people across ages. MiXCR was run by TCRdb on the 5' RACE reads, yielding one entry per CDR3 protein. The sample has 600,000 to 900,000 distinct CDR3 sequences; around 24% are singletons. These data were also reused for a study on T cells of mothers and their children.

What was sequenced was blood. The source is a boy younger than 18 in good health. Both conserved end residues are part of each CDR3. Each record gives: D gene, CDR3 length, V gene, clone size, J gene, CDR3 DNA, CDR3 protein. The D gene is left open where the match is weak. A clone size is listed for some rows: how often the clone was seen (once, few, many), or a class if it is expanded.

-	15	TRBV29-1	few	TRBJ2-5	TGCAGCGTTGACCCTTACGACAGGATCGGGGAGACCCAGTACTTC	CSVDPYDRIGETQYF
-	15	TRBV5-1	few	TRBJ2-7	TGCGCCAGCAGCTCGGCTGGACGGGACTCCTACGAGCAGTACTTC	CASSSAGRDSYEQYF
-	16	TRBV9	-	TRBJ2-7	TGTGCCAGCAGCGTAGCCGGGACGGCTTCCTACTACGAGCAGTACTTC	CASSVAGTASYYEQYF
TRBD2	14	TRBV12-3/TRBV12-4	many	TRBJ2-5	TGTGCCAGCAGTCCCCGGACTAGGCAAGAGACCCAGTACTTC	CASSPRTRQETQYF
-	12	TRBV7-9	few	TRBJ1-1	TGTGCCAGCAGACGCCCGAACACTGAAGCTTTCTTT	CASRRPNTEAFF
TRBD2	15	TRBV9	-	TRBJ2-5	TGTGCCAGCAGCGGACTAGCGGGAGGGGGAGAGACCCAGTACTTC	CASSGLAGGGETQYF
-	13	TRBV7-2	-	TRBJ2-7	TGTGCCAGCTCCGGGCAGGAGAGGTCCGAGCAGTACTTC	CASSGQERSEQYF
-	12	TRBV2	few	TRBJ1-4	TGTGCCAGCAAGAGGGTTGGGGAAAAACTGTTTTTT	CASKRVGEKLFF
-	15	TRBV29-1	few	TRBJ1-3	TGCAGCGTTACCCGGGACACACTATCGGGGAACACCATATATTTT	CSVTRDTLSGNTIYF
-	15	TRBV28	-	TRBJ2-7	TGTGCCAGCAGCCCCTTGGGCAGGGTTGTCCACGAGCAGTACTTC	CASSPLGRVVHEQYF
-	15	TRBV28	-	TRBJ1-1	TGTGCCAGCAGTCCGGTGGGCCTCATAGCACCTGAAGCTTTCTTT	CASSPVGLIAPEAFF
TRBD1	16	TRBV29-1	-	TRBJ1-4	TGCAGCGTTGATGATAGCAGACAGGGTGATGGGGAAAAACTGTTTTTT	CSVDDSRQGDGEKLFF
-	18	TRBV2	few	TRBJ1-3	TGTGCCAGCAGTGCCCCCAGGGTTCGGGAATCCTCTGGAAACACCATATATTTT	CASSAPRVRESSGNTIYF
TRBD2	16	TRBV28	once	TRBJ2-5	TGTGCCAGCATTTGGGCTAGCGGGGGGTCTGGAGAGACCCAGTACTTC	CASIWASGGSGETQYF
TRBD1	15	TRBV7-3	-	TRBJ2-7	TGTGCCAGCAGCGAAACGGGACAGGGTTCCTACGAGCAGTACTTC	CASSETGQGSYEQYF
-	14	TRBV7-9	-	TRBJ2-7	TGTGCCGGCAGCCAAGCCGGGAGCTCCTACGAGCAGTACTTC	CAGSQAGSSYEQYF
-	15	TRBV21-1	many	TRBJ1-4	TGTGCCAGCAGCATCGGGGGCGCGACTAATGAAAAACTGTTTTTT	CASSIGGATNEKLFF
TRBD2	14	TRBV12-3/TRBV12-4	-	TRBJ2-5	TGTGCCAGCAGTCCAACTAGCGGGGACTCTCCCCAGTACTTC	CASSPTSGDSPQYF
-	14	TRBV29-1	-	TRBJ2-7	TGCAGCGTTGAAGAACCCGGGGAATCCTACGAGCAGTACTTC	CSVEEPGESYEQYF
-	12	TRBV29-1	-	TRBJ1-5	TGCAGCGTCAAGGTCGGGAATCAGCTCCAGCATTTT	CSVKVGNQLQHF
TRBD1	14	TRBV18	-	TRBJ2-3	TGTGCCAGCTCACCCAGGGGGCCGGCAGATACGCAGTATTTT	CASSPRGPADTQYF
-	15	TRBV6-1	-	TRBJ1-5	TGTGCCAGCAGTGACGCGGGACGGATTAATCAGCCCCAGCATTTT	CASSDAGRINQPQHF
TRBD2	16	TRBV9	few	TRBJ2-5	TGTGCCAGCAGCCCACGTTCTAGCGGGGGCCCAGAGACCCAGTACTTC	CASSPRSSGGPETQYF
TRBD2	17	TRBV12-3/TRBV12-4	-	TRBJ2-1	TGTGCCAGCAGTTTAGCGCAATGGACTAGCGGCGGCAATGAGCAGTTCTTC	CASSLAQWTSGGNEQFF